This section outlines one T cell receptor (beta chain) sequence together with its context. The CDR3 length is 12 residues. The germline CDR1 and CDR2 sequences are SGHAT and FQNNGV. MiXCR was run by TCRdb on the PCR reads, yielding one entry per CDR3 protein. This table holds about 14,000 distinct CDR3 sequences, roughly half found once. These data come from a study of tumor-infiltrating lymphocytes in oesophageal squamous cell carcinoma. The chain has TRBV11-2 and TRBJ2-5; D is undetermined. With the DNA end fitting TRBJ2-7 better, the J assignment may be wrong. Sequencing was performed on blood. This TCR came from a male donor with esophageal squamous cell carcinoma. CDR3 DNA: TGTGCCAGCAGCCCGCAGGCCTACGAGCAGTACTTC. Translated: CASSPQAYEQYF.